What follows are 17 T cell receptor beta chains derived from one specimen sequenced in a study of blood T cell repertoires in COVID-19. Repertoires were generated with immunoSEQ multiplex PCR, while TCRdb's copy carries only in-frame clones and drops some. This table has 150,000 or so clones, roughly four fifths appearing once. Sequences were obtained from peripheral blood. All receptors come from a woman aged 55-69 years with acute or convalescent COVID-19.

DNA for the CDR3: TGTGCCAGCAGACAGAGAGCAGGGGGCACTGAAGCTTTCTTT. It translates to CASRQRAGGTEAFF. V and J are TRBV3-1 (or the pseudogene TRBV3-2) and TRBJ1-1; 7 nucleotides agree with TRBD1. The CDR3 has 14 amino acids. The V gene end was trimmed by 6 bases and the J gene end by 4 bases; junction bases not matched to a gene: 8. Germline CDR1 and CDR2: LGHDT and YNNKEL (reference sequence).

The chain combines TRBV4-2 with TRBJ2-2; 10 bases agree with TRBD1. The V gene end was trimmed by 1 base and the J gene end by 6 bases; junction bases not matched to a gene: 11. Germline lookup yields CDR1 LGHNA and CDR2 YNFKEQ. The CDR3 covers 18 residues. The CDR3 sequence is CASSQGQGASNGAGELFF. DNA for the CDR3: TGTGCCAGCAGCCAAGGACAGGGGGCATCAAATGGAGCCGGGGAGCTGTTTTTT.

This clone was counted a few times. V and J are TRBV7-3 and TRBJ2-3; 7 bases match TRBD1. Germline V gene data show CDR1 as SGHTA and CDR2 as FQGTGA. J lost 1 base, V lost 5 bases, and 3 bases had no gene match. The CDR3 extends over 14 amino acids. CDR3 sequence: CASSTDRGTDTQYF. CDR3 nucleotides: TGTGCCAGCAGCACCGACAGGGGCACAGATACGCAGTATTTT.

The CDR3 region has the DNA TGTGCCAGCAGCCGGACAGGGTTCAATCAGCCCCAGCATTTT. Translation: CASSRTGFNQPQHF. This sequence joins TRBV6-5 and TRBJ1-5; TRBD1 agrees at 8 bases. The ends lost 6 bases at V and 3 bases at J; junction bases unmatched: 4. Germline assignment: CDR1 MNHEY and CDR2 SVGAGI. This CDR3 comprises 14 residues.

V and J are TRBV9 and TRBJ2-7, with D maybe TRBD2 (5 bases). CDR1 and CDR2 (germline): SGDLS, YYNGEE. Trimming removed 3 bases from V and 1 base from J, with 14 bases in between. This CDR3 has 15 amino acids. CDR3 coding DNA: TGTGCCAGCAGCGGAGAGGGAGTAGGTTCCTACGAGCAGTACTTC. This gives the protein CASSGEGVGSYEQYF.

The chain recombines TRBV7-9 with TRBJ2-1; 9 nucleotides align to TRBD2. J was trimmed by 1 base and V by 5 bases; bases with no gene match: 3. Germline V gene lookup returns CDR1 SEHNR and CDR2 FQNEAQ (reference sequence). The CDR3 runs 15 residues. The CDR3 region has the DNA TGTGCCAGCAGCCCGACTAGCGGATCCTACAATGAGCAGTTCTTC. Residues: CASSPTSGSYNEQFF.

The chain uses TRBV7-8 and TRBJ2-7; TRBD2 aligns across 12 bases. The CDR3 runs 15 residues. Germline values: CDR1 SGHVS, CDR2 FQNEAQ. V gave up 6 bases and J gave up 3 bases; unmatched junction bases: 6. The DNA of the CDR3 is TGTGCCAGCAGTCCGACTAGCGGGAGAATCTACGAGCAGTACTTC. Amino acids: CASSPTSGRIYEQYF. Full variable domain (missing parts from reference TRBV7-8 and TRBJ2-7): GAGVSQSPRYKVAKRGQDVALRCDPISGHVSLFWYQQALGQGPEFLTYFQNEAQLDKSGLPSDRFFAERPEGSVSTLKIQRTQQEDSAVYLCASSPTSGRIYEQYFGPGTRLTVT.

V usage is TRBV19 and J usage is TRBJ2-2, with 8 bases lining up with TRBD1. V was clipped by 3 bases and J by 5 bases; unmatched bases: 8. In germline, CDR1 is LNHDA, CDR2 SQIVND (reference sequence). The CDR3 spans 16 residues. The CDR3 region has the DNA TGTGCCAGTAGTATGTTAGGGACAGGCAGAACCGGGGAGCTGTTTTTT. Amino acids: CASSMLGTGRTGELFF.

This clone occurred a few times. This rearrangement joins TRBV3-1 (or the pseudogene TRBV3-2) to TRBJ1-3; unclear D gene. The V end was cut by 2 bases, the J end by 8 bases, with 4 bases between. The germline V gene has CDR1 LGHDT and CDR2 YNNKEL (reference sequence). The CDR3 runs 11 residues. This CDR3 reads CASSQRDTIYF. Here the CDR3 DNA reads TGTGCCAGCAGCCAACGGGACACCATATATTTT.

The chain is built from TRBV19 and TRBJ1-1, with D unresolved. The germline V gene encodes CDR1 LNHDA and CDR2 SQIVND (reference sequence). CDR3 length: 11 residues. Trimming removed 10 bases from V and 7 bases from J, with 13 bases in between. For the CDR3, the DNA is TGTGCCACTCGGAGGGTTTTTGAAGCTTTCTTT. Amino acids: CATRRVFEAFF.

The chain uses TRBV18 and TRBJ2-4; D remains unclear. From germline, CDR1 is KGHSH and CDR2 LQKENI. Deletions cut 0 bases from V and 0 bases from J, with 18 bases between. The CDR3 length is 19 residues. The CDR3 DNA sequence: TGTGCCAGCTCACCACCGAACCCTGGTCGCGTCTTAGCCAAAAACATTCAGTACTTC. It translates to CASSPPNPGRVLAKNIQYF.

The chain carries TRBV28 and TRBJ2-7, with 8 bases lining up with TRBD1. The germline V gene has CDR1 MDHEN and CDR2 SYDVKM. The V and J ends lost 6 bases and 5 bases, in that order; junction bases with no gene match: 6. The CDR3 contains 13 residues. This CDR3 reads CASRTGGTDEQYF. CDR3 bases: TGTGCCAGCAGAACAGGGGGGACCGACGAGCAGTACTTC.

The rearrangement links TRBV7-8 to TRBJ1-6; possibly TRBD1 for D (6 bases). CDR1 and CDR2 (germline): SGHVS, FQNEAQ. Trimming left V 2 bases short and J 10 bases short, with 18 bases between. This CDR3 region has 16 residues. CDR3 sequence: CASSLQGLRGGSPLHF. DNA for the CDR3: TGTGCCAGCAGCTTACAGGGGTTAAGGGGTGGGTCACCCCTCCACTTT.

J is TRBJ2-7 and V is TRBV28; perhaps TRBD2 as D (6 bases). The CDR3 contains 13 residues. Germline V gives CDR1 MDHEN, CDR2 SYDVKM. Trimming removed 3 bases at V and 2 bases at J, with 8 bases between. This CDR3 reads CASSFSGAYEQYF. Here the CDR3 DNA reads TGTGCCAGCAGTTTTTCGGGAGCCTACGAGCAGTACTTC.

This chain joins TRBV18 and TRBJ1-1; TRBD1 aligns across 8 bases. J was trimmed by 1 base and V by 8 bases; bases with no gene match: 3. CDR3 size: 13 residues. From germline, CDR1 is KGHSH and CDR2 LQKENI. The CDR3: CASPGQGNTEAFF. In nucleotides, the CDR3 is TGTGCCAGCCCCGGACAGGGGAACACTGAAGCTTTCTTT.

This clone was counted a few times. This rearrangement joins TRBV30 to TRBJ1-6; TRBD1 aligns across 8 bases. The ends lost 3 bases at V and 10 bases at J; junction bases unmatched: 8. Germline V CDR1 and CDR2: GTSNPN, SVGIG (reference sequence). This CDR3 contains 14 residues. The CDR3, as DNA: TGTGCCTGGAGAAAGACAGGGGAGACGTCACCCCTCCACTTT. This codes for CAWRKTGETSPLHF.

This sequence joins TRBV4-3 and TRBJ1-4; 7 bases align to TRBD1. Germline V gives CDR1 LGHNA, CDR2 YSLEER. V gave up 2 bases and J gave up 1 base; unmatched junction bases: 1. This CDR3 has 15 residues. The CDR3 DNA follows: TGCGCCAGCAGCCAAAACAGGGGAACTAATGAAAAACTGTTTTTT. Protein product: CASSQNRGTNEKLFF.